Listed below are T cell receptor beta chains from one sample, sequenced in a study of T cell responses to AZD1222 COVID-19 vaccine. TCRdb's copy holds only in-frame clones and misses some; the assay was immunoSEQ multiplex PCR. The table has more than 150,000 clones, almost 95% seen once; the top ten hold roughly 9.8%. Sequencing used peripheral blood, obtained on day 0 of AZD1222 vaccination. Source of these receptors: an adult in good health. CDR3s include the opening cysteine and the closing phenylalanine or tryptophan. The D gene is left open where the match is weak. Clone size is shown for a subset of rows, as once, few, many or a class of expanded clone.

>TRBV2|TRBJ2-2|-|-
CASSEQRLTGGELFF
TGTGCCAGCAGTGAACAGCGGCTGACAGGCGGGGAGCTGTTTTTT
>TRBV4-2|TRBJ1-4|-|TRBD1
CASSQATGDEKLFF
TGTGCCAGCAGCCAAGCTACAGGGGATGAAAAACTGTTTTTT
>TRBV28|TRBJ2-2|-|-
CASRPTVEAGRELFF
TGTGCCAGCAGACCCACCGTGGAGGCAGGAAGGGAGCTGTTTTTT
>TRBV9|TRBJ2-1|-|TRBD1
CASSVRDLTGNEQFF
TGTGCCAGCAGCGTAAGGGACCTGACAGGGAATGAGCAGTTCTTC
>TRBV10-2|TRBJ1-2|-|-
CASRDGNYGYTF
TGCGCCAGCCGGGACGGGAACTATGGCTACACCTTC
>TRBV25-1|TRBJ2-2|-|-
CASSEWVGARIGELFF
TGTGCCAGCAGTGAATGGGTGGGAGCGAGAATAGGGGAGCTGTTTTTT
>TRBV10-1|TRBJ2-1|-|-
CASSGGFGSYNEQFF
TGCGCCAGCAGTGGGGGGTTTGGCTCCTACAATGAGCAGTTCTTC
>TRBV2|TRBJ2-1|-|-
CASSEYRGEQFF
TGTGCCAGCAGTGAATATAGGGGGGAGCAGTTCTTC
>TRBV7-2|TRBJ2-7|-|-
CASSLSGGSAYEQYF
TGTGCCAGCAGCTTATCAGGAGGCAGTGCCTACGAGCAGTACTTC
>TRBV6-1|TRBJ2-7|once|-
CASSEYPTGEQYF
TGTGCCAGCAGTGAATACCCCACCGGGGAGCAGTACTTC
>TRBV7-3|TRBJ2-6|-|-
CASSPSDDITGANVLTF
TGTGCCAGCAGCCCCTCGGACGATATAACTGGGGCCAACGTCCTGACTTTC
>TRBV20-1|TRBJ2-5|-|TRBD2
CSASFLAGGSETQYF
TGCAGTGCTAGTTTCCTAGCGGGAGGATCGGAGACCCAGTACTTC
>TRBV19|TRBJ2-2|-|-
CASSKELVGGELFF
TGTGCCAGTAGTAAAGAATTGGTGGGCGGGGAGCTGTTTTTT
>TRBV4-2|TRBJ1-2|-|TRBD1
CASSQDHRGDYGYTF
TGTGCCAGCAGCCAAGACCACAGGGGCGACTATGGCTACACCTTC
>TRBV10-3|TRBJ1-1|-|TRBD1
CAISSGQYEAFF
TGTGCCATCAGTTCGGGACAGTATGAAGCTTTCTTT
>TRBV2|TRBJ2-3|once|-
CASSGGGDRTDTQYF
TGTGCCAGCAGCGGGGGTGGGGACAGAACAGATACGCAGTATTTT
>TRBV5-4|TRBJ2-1|once|-
CASSDIAVWNEQFF
TGTGCCAGCAGCGATATAGCGGTCTGGAATGAGCAGTTCTTC
>TRBV11-3|TRBJ1-5|-|-
CASRSMGAGNQPQHF
TGTGCCAGCAGATCCATGGGGGCGGGCAATCAGCCCCAGCATTTT
>TRBV30|TRBJ2-7|-|TRBD2
CAWSVRTSGRYEQYF
TGTGCCTGGAGTGTACGTACTAGCGGCCGCTACGAGCAGTACTTC
>TRBV5-4|TRBJ2-1|few|TRBD2
CASSLSGTSGYNEQFF
TGTGCCAGCAGCCTATCCGGGACTAGCGGTTACAATGAGCAGTTCTTC
>TRBV29-1|TRBJ2-7|-|TRBD1
CSALQGPGDEQYF
TGCAGCGCATTACAGGGGCCTGGGGACGAGCAGTACTTC
>TRBV6-5|TRBJ2-7|-|-
CASSPDHSASYEQYF
TGTGCCAGCTCCCCCGACCACAGTGCTTCCTACGAGCAGTACTTC
>TRBV27|TRBJ2-3|few|TRBD2
CASSPTTSGRTDTQYF
TGTGCCAGCAGTCCAACCACTAGCGGGAGAACAGATACGCAGTATTTT
>TRBV28|TRBJ2-7|-|-
CASSLSGTYEQYF
TGTGCCAGCAGTTTGTCCGGGACTTACGAGCAGTACTTC
>TRBV18|TRBJ1-1|-|TRBD1
CASSPPTGVTEAFF
TGTGCCAGCTCCCCCCCGACAGGGGTGACTGAAGCTTTCTTT
>TRBV5-1|TRBJ2-3|-|-
CASSRDGSTDTQYF
TGCGCCAGCAGTAGGGACGGCAGCACAGATACGCAGTATTTT
>TRBV4-1|TRBJ2-5|once|TRBD1
CASSQGFRGQGETQYF
TGCGCCAGCAGCCAAGGTTTCCGGGGACAGGGGGAGACCCAGTACTTC
>TRBV7-8|TRBJ1-5|-|-
CASSGGPNQPQHF
TGTGCCAGCAGCGGGGGGCCTAATCAGCCCCAGCATTTT
>TRBV7-2|TRBJ1-6|-|-
CASSYDDSRSSPLHF
TGTGCCAGCAGCTATGATGACAGCCGTTCTTCACCCCTCCACTTT
>TRBV5-4|TRBJ2-3|-|TRBD2
CASSLGLAGSTDTQYF
TGTGCCAGCAGCTTGGGGTTAGCGGGTAGCACAGATACGCAGTATTTT